The source of this T cell receptor beta chain is a study of Tregs in tolerant kidney transplant recipients (dated 2019 in TCRdb). About the investigation overall: The study used TCRbeta sequencing to identify donor-specific regulatory T cells before combined kidney and bone marrow transplantation, then tracked those cells after transplant. General findings and caveats noted by the study authors: Although technical replication error seemed to be minimal, the question of biological reproducibility was not addressed directly. PCR primers changed over time for some patients, so nucleotide-level comparison across those patients' samples was not possible. Expanding Tregs with activated donor B cells appeared to identify the most biologically relevant and donor-specific TCRbeta repertoire. The study was constrained by small patient numbers, and validation of the findings is required in larger populations and under other immunosuppression protocols. Donor-specific Treg expansion exceeded global Treg expansion in tolerant patients, suggesting antigen-driven rather than nonspecific expansion.

V sheds 2 bases and J sheds 4 bases, leaving 12 bases between their ends. The CDR3 holds 15 amino acids from the cysteine to the phenylalanine. Part of the CDR3 DNA is given, 36 bases translated from base 1. In the germline V gene, CDR1 corresponds to MNHEY and CDR2 to SVGEGT. For TCRbeta CDR3 sequencing, genomic DNA from the sorted cells was extracted using the QIAGEN DNeasy Blood and Tissue Kit. Through immunoSEQ, high-throughput TCRbeta CDR3 sequencing was done commercially, including PCR amplification with internal controls and bias correction. The original methods were these. Unique productive TCRbeta sequences were defined by CDR3 nucleotide sequence where primers matched, otherwise by CDR3 amino acid sequence with Vbeta and Jbeta genes. As a correction for sorting error, sequences shared between sorted populations at a frequency ratio of 2:1 or less were discarded, and the remaining shared sequences were assigned to the higher population. A sequence counted as donor-reactive if, in CFSE-low cells, the sequence had a frequency of at least 0.01% and was expanded at least 5-fold compared with unstimulated cells. Jensen-Shannon divergence calculated on the top 100 TCRbeta sequences ranked by frequency was used to measure repertoire divergence. For any sample with multiple sequencing runs, sorting error was corrected in each run separately before the runs were pooled. In its TCRdb copy, this immuneACCESS table keeps in-frame sequences only and misses some clones. Where compared with another copy, unresolved V genes explain less than half of these, and the others have no known cause. Clone size and the V and J calls come from that table; the DNA yielded D and trimming. This sample's table lists roughly 15,000 clones. The ten largest make up just over 3.5% of the sample.

The transplants used related donors with nonmyeloablative bone marrow transplantation, and mixed chimerism in the human trials was transient. Unstimulated Tregs (CD4+CD25+CD127-), CD4+ non-Tregs (CD4+CD25-), CD4 and CD8 cells were FACS-sorted from thawed PBMCs. The patients were several recipients of combined kidney and bone marrow transplants from the ITN036ST trial, and samples were available only for these trial subjects. Healthy control blood was separated into PBMCs by Ficoll density gradient and cryopreserved, and patient PBMCs were collected both before and after transplant. On this clone itself: The target of this receptor is not known. The read falls 3 residues short of the CDR3 end, and the missing part is taken from the germline J gene.

The source was CD4+ T cells from blood (PBMCs), collected 12 months after the transplant. The receptor comes from a human patient who received a combined kidney and bone marrow transplant. Following transplantation, T cells from the graft donor may be among those present. The sequence links TRBV6-2 or TRBV6-3 to TRBJ1-5, with the identity of the D gene unclear. The sequenced part of the CDR3 DNA is TGTGCCAGCAGTTACAGGGTGGGTATTAATCAGCCC. It codes for CASSYRVGINQP. The full-length CDR3 reads as CASSYRVGINQPQHF.